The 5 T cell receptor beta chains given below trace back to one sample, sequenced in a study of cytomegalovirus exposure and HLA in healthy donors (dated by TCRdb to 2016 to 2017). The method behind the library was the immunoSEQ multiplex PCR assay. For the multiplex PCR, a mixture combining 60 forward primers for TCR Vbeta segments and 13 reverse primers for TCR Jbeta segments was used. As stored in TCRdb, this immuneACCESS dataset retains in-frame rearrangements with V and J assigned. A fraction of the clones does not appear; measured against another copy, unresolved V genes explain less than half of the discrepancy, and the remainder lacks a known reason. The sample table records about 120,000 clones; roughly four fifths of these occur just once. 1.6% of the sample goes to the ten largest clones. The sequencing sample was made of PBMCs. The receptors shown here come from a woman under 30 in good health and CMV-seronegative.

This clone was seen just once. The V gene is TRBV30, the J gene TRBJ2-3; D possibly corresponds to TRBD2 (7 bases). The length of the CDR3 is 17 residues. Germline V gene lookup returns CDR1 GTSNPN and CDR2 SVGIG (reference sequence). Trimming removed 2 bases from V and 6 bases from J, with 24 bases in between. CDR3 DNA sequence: TGTGCCTGGAGTTGGGGGGCAGGGAGGGGGGCCATCGATACGCAGTATTTT. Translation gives CAWSWGAGRGAIDTQYF.

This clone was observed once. The CDR3 loop is CASSHRGTDSPLHF. The CDR3, as DNA: TGTGCCAGCAGTCACAGGGGAACAGATTCACCCCTCCACTTT. The chain employs TRBV25-1 and TRBJ1-6; 7 positions match TRBD1. The CDR3 spans 14 residues. V was clipped by 5 bases and J by 8 bases; unmatched bases: 6. CDR1 MGHDK and CDR2 SYGVNS come from the germline V gene.

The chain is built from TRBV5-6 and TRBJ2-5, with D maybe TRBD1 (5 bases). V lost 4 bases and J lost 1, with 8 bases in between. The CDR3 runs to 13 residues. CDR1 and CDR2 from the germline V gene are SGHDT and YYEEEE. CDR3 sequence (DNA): TGTGCCAGCAGCAGGGGCCCCCAAGAGACCCAGTACTTC. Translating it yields CASSRGPQETQYF.

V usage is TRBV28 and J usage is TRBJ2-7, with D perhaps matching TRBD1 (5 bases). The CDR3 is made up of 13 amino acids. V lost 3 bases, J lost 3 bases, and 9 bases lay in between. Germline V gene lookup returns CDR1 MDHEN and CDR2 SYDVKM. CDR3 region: CASSLTVNYEQYF. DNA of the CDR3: TGTGCCAGCAGTTTGACAGTAAACTACGAGCAGTACTTC.

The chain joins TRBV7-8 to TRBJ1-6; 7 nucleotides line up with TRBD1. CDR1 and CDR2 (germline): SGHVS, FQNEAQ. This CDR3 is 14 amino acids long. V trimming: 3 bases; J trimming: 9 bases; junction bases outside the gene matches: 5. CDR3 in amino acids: CASSFDRVGSPLHF. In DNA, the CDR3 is TGTGCCAGCAGCTTTGACAGGGTGGGTTCACCCCTCCACTTT.